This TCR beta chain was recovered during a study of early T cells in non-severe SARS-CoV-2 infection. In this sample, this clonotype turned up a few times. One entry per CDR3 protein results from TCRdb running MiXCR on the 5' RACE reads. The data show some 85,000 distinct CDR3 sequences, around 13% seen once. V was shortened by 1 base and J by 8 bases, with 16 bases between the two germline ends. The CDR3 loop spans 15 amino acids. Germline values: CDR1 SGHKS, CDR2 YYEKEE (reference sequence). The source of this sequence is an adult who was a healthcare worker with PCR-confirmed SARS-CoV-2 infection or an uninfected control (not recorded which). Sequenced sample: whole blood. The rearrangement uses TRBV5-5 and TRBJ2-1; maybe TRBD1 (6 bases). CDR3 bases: TGTGCCAGCAGCTTGAGGCAGGGGAGTCCGGATGAGCAGTTCTTC. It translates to CASSLRQGSPDEQFF.